This T cell receptor beta chain was captured in a study of control samples from healthy donors and cancer patients. Sequencing was performed with immunoSEQ multiplex PCR; in TCRdb, only in-frame clones are kept and a portion is missing. Here the sample spans around 63,000 clones, around 87% being singletons. This clone appeared a single time. V lost 1 base to trimming and J lost 5 bases, with 14 bases between them. The germline V gene encodes CDR1 KGHDR and CDR2 SFDVKD. The length of the CDR3 is 16 residues. This sequence was found in a woman between 50 and 59 years old with head and neck cancer. The sample comprised PBMCs. The chain has TRBV24-1 and TRBJ2-1, with D possibly matching TRBD1 (6 bases). In DNA form, the CDR3 reads TGTGCCACCAGTGATTTAAGACAGGAAGGCCACAATGAGCAGTTCTTC. Translating it yields CATSDLRQEGHNEQFF.